The 32 T cell receptor beta chains below all came from one sample that was sequenced in a study of cytomegalovirus exposure and HLA in healthy donors. The PCR used 60 Vbeta and 13 Jbeta primers. Here immunoSEQ multiplex PCR was the method, and the copy in TCRdb shows in-frame clones only, minus some. The table includes roughly 43,000 clones, around 65% detected once. The specimen sequenced was PBMCs. These receptors all stem from a human donor in good health.

The rearrangement links TRBV4-1 to TRBJ2-2, with D possibly matching TRBD2 (5 bases). CDR1 is MGHRA and CDR2 is YSYEKL in the germline V gene. The CDR3 is 18 amino acids. Between the trimmed V and J ends, which lost 7 bases and 3 bases, there was a span of 24 bases. The CDR3 protein is CASNNLPEESGYTGELFF. CDR3 nucleotides: TGCGCCAGCAATAACCTACCGGAGGAGAGTGGGTACACCGGGGAGCTGTTTTTT.

This clone occurred once. V and J are TRBV29-1 and TRBJ1-4; possibly TRBD1 for D (6 bases). CDR1 and CDR2 from the germline V gene are SQVTM and ANQGSEA. The ends were cut back, 7 bases at V and 8 bases at J, with 14 bases in the middle. The CDR3 totals 12 residues. CDR3 region: CSAGRGGEKLFF. As DNA, the CDR3 is TGCAGCGCCGGAAGGGGGGGGGAAAAACTGTTTTTT.

The chain has TRBV30 and TRBJ1-2; D unclear. CDR1 is GTSNPN, CDR2 SVGIG, per germline (reference sequence). Trimming took 0 bases from V and 10 from J, leaving 9 bases between them. This CDR3 region has 11 residues. The CDR3 sequence: CAWSVPEPYTF. CDR3 nucleotides: TGTGCCTGGAGTGTACCGGAGCCCTACACCTTC.

The V gene is TRBV19, the J gene TRBJ2-3; tentative D call: TRBD2 (7 bases). The V gene lost 7 bases and the J gene lost 8 bases, with 16 bases spanning the gap. This CDR3 is 13 amino acids long. CDR1 and CDR2 (germline): LNHDA, SQIVND (reference sequence). CDR3 residues: CASTNRGGITQYF. The CDR3 nucleotides read TGTGCCAGTACCAATAGGGGGGGCATTACGCAGTATTTT. Full variable domain (remainder filled in from reference TRBV19 and TRBJ2-3): DGGITQSPKYLFRKEGQNVTLSCEQNLNHDAMYWYRQDPGQGLRLIYYSQIVNDFQKGDIAEGYSVSREKKESFPLTVTSAQKNPTAFYLCASTNRGGITQYFGPGTRLTVL.

The chain combines TRBV4-2 with TRBJ1-2, with TRBD1 as a possible D gene (5 bases). The CDR3 extends over 17 amino acids. Germline lookup yields CDR1 LGHNA and CDR2 YNFKEQ. V shed 0 bases and J shed 7 bases, with 21 bases lying between them. CDR3 amino acids: CASSQELLAGSEGGYTF. In DNA, the CDR3 is TGTGCCAGCAGCCAAGAACTGCTTGCAGGGTCCGAAGGTGGCTACACCTTC.

The J gene is TRBJ2-2, the V gene TRBV4-1; tentative D call: TRBD2 (7 bases). Per germline, CDR1 MGHRA and CDR2 YSYEKL. The CDR3 sequence is 17 residues long. V gave up 4 bases and J gave up 4 bases, with 19 bases separating them. CDR3 loop: CASSPRRGGQGTGELFF. The CDR3 bases are TGCGCCAGCAGCCCCAGGAGGGGGGGCCAAGGCACCGGGGAGCTGTTTTTT.

This chain uses TRBV4-2 with TRBJ1-4, with a possible D match to TRBD1 (6 bases). Trimming took off 1 base at V and 1 base at J, with 10 bases between the two ends. From germline, CDR1 is LGHNA and CDR2 YNFKEQ. This CDR3 contains 16 residues. CDR3 in amino acids: CASSQGNRETNEKLFF. Here the CDR3 DNA reads TGTGCCAGCAGCCAAGGTAACAGGGAAACTAATGAAAAACTGTTTTTT.

This clone was seen more than once but under ten times. The chain carries TRBV6-7 and TRBJ1-3; a weak D match, TRBD1 (6 bases). TRBV6-7 is placed among ORFs of uncertain function. The CDR3 totals 20 residues. Trimming removed 4 bases from V and 0 bases from J, with 25 bases in between. The CDR3: CASSSRSDRQATLSGNTIYF. Written as DNA, the CDR3 is TGTGCCAGCAGTTCTAGGTCCGATCGACAGGCCACCCTCTCTGGAAACACCATATATTTT.

This chain links TRBV4-2 with TRBJ2-2; D gene unclear. CDR3 length equals 15 residues. V lost 3 bases to trimming and J lost 5 bases, with 13 bases between them. Germline V lookup: CDR1 LGHNA, CDR2 YNFKEQ. CDR3 region: CASSHRAHGTGELFF. The CDR3 region has the DNA TGTGCCAGCAGCCACCGAGCCCATGGTACCGGGGAGCTGTTTTTT.

V gene TRBV6-5 combines with J gene TRBJ1-3; the D gene is possibly TRBD1 (5 bases). Trimming shortened V by 7 bases and J by 7 bases, and 17 bases separated the two germline ends. Per the germline V gene, CDR1 is MNHEY and CDR2 is SVGAGI. The CDR3 runs 14 residues. CDR3 sequence: CASKPRVRGNTIYF. The DNA of the CDR3 is TGTGCCAGCAAACCAAGGGTTCGGGGGAACACCATATATTTT.

V gene TRBV9 combines with J gene TRBJ2-3; D not certain. Trimming removed 3 bases at V and 3 bases at J, with 8 bases between. Germline CDR1 is SGDLS and CDR2 is YYNGEE. This CDR3 comprises 13 residues. The CDR3: CASSAIETDTQYF. Here the CDR3 DNA reads TGTGCCAGCAGCGCCATTGAGACAGATACGCAGTATTTT.

The chain links TRBV7-2 to TRBJ2-1; 8 bases align to TRBD2. CDR3 length equals 16 residues. Germline V gene sequence: CDR1 SGHTA, CDR2 FQGNSA. The V segment lost 2 bases and the J segment 1 base; nucleotides outside the gene matches: 4. CDR3 residues: CASSLIGGGSYNEQFF. Here the CDR3 DNA reads TGTGCCAGCAGCTTAATAGGCGGGGGGTCCTACAATGAGCAGTTCTTC.

This CDR3 reads CASSEYGGNYGYTF. The CDR3 region has the DNA TGCGCCAGCAGTGAGTATGGCGGTAACTATGGCTACACCTTC. This chain uses TRBV10-2 with TRBJ1-2, with no clear D. This CDR3 region has 14 residues. The V gene's germline CDR1 is WSHSY and CDR2 SAAADI. V was clipped by 1 base and J by 1 base, with 7 bases between them.

V gene TRBV7-3 combines with J gene TRBJ2-1; D may be TRBD2 (6 bases). Per germline, CDR1 SGHTA and CDR2 FQGTGA. There are 15 residues in the CDR3. V lost 4 bases, J lost 2 bases, and 12 bases lay in between. This CDR3 reads CASSSSGLPYNEQFF. In DNA, the CDR3 is TGTGCCAGCAGCTCTTCGGGACTTCCCTACAATGAGCAGTTCTTC.

The V and J genes are TRBV7-2 and TRBJ2-7; 10 bases fit TRBD2. The CDR3 covers 15 residues. Germline V gives CDR1 SGHTA, CDR2 FQGNSA. V shed 5 bases and J 2 bases; nucleotides not matched to a gene: 6. CDR3 protein: CASSIQAGGAYEQYF. The CDR3 bases are TGTGCCAGCAGCATACAAGCGGGAGGGGCCTACGAGCAGTACTTC.

This clone was detected only a few times. The rearrangement uses TRBV7-9 and TRBJ2-7; 9 bases match TRBD1. CDR3 size: 18 residues. CDR1 is SEHNR and CDR2 is FQNEAQ in the germline V gene (reference sequence). The junction had 17 bases not matched to a gene; V was cut back by 4 bases and J by 4 bases. The CDR3: CASSYTRLGTGNRYEQYF. Here the CDR3 DNA reads TGTGCCAGCAGCTACACCAGACTCGGGACAGGGAATCGGTACGAGCAGTACTTC.

This chain uses TRBV7-9 with TRBJ2-7; 7 nucleotides agree with TRBD1. Germline CDR1 and CDR2: SEHNR and FQNEAQ (reference sequence). V shed 5 bases and J 5 bases; nucleotides not matched to a gene: 3. CDR3 length: 12 residues. The CDR3 spells CASSRDSDEQYF. The CDR3 nucleotides read TGTGCCAGCAGCCGGGACAGCGACGAGCAGTACTTC.

Only a few counts were recorded for this clone. The gene calls are TRBV10-2 and TRBJ1-2, with D maybe TRBD1 (5 bases). The V gene lost 8 bases and the J gene lost 1 base, with 11 bases spanning the gap. This CDR3 has 13 amino acids. From germline, CDR1 is WSHSY and CDR2 SAAADI. The CDR3 nucleotides are TGCGCCAGCTCACCGACAGTTAACTATGGCTACACCTTC. It is translated as CASSPTVNYGYTF.

There are a few counts of this clone. The V and J genes are TRBV2 and TRBJ1-2, with 7 bases matching TRBD1. This CDR3 is 14 amino acids long. CDR1 is SNHLY, CDR2 FYNNEI, per germline. J lost 3 bases, V lost 1 base, and 2 bases had no gene match. CDR3 in amino acids: CASSEEGADYGYTF. In DNA, the CDR3 is TGTGCCAGCAGTGAAGAGGGGGCGGACTATGGCTACACCTTC. The whole variable domain, filled in from reference TRBV2 and TRBJ1-2, reads EPEVTQTPSHQVTQMGQEVILRCVPISNHLYFYWYRQILGQKVEFLVSFYNNEISEKSEIFDDQFSVERPDGSNFTLKIRSTKLEDSAMYFCASSEEGADYGYTFGSGTRLTVV.

The rearrangement links TRBV4-2 to TRBJ1-4; TRBD1 aligns across 7 bases. The V segment lost 3 bases and the J segment 5 bases; nucleotides outside the gene matches: 15. This CDR3 region has 18 residues. Germline V gene sequence: CDR1 LGHNA, CDR2 YNFKEQ. CDR3 in amino acids: CASSQVPLDRLKNEKLFF. Here the CDR3 DNA reads TGTGCCAGCAGCCAGGTCCCCCTGGACAGGCTTAAAAATGAAAAACTGTTTTTT.

The genes are TRBV29-1 and TRBJ2-3; D is uncertain. CDR3 length equals 14 residues. Trimming cost V 7 bases and J 0 bases, with 14 bases left between them. Germline V gene sequence: CDR1 SQVTM, CDR2 ANQGSEA. CDR3 in amino acids: CSAVEVASTDTQYF. CDR3 nucleotide sequence: TGCAGCGCTGTAGAGGTGGCTAGCACAGATACGCAGTATTTT.

This clone was counted only a few times. The chain links TRBV2 to TRBJ1-3; D ambiguous. The CDR3 length is 12 residues. Trimming left V 6 bases short and J 4 bases short, with 7 bases between. The germline V gene encodes CDR1 SNHLY and CDR2 FYNNEI. CDR3 region: CASSIRGNTIYF. As DNA, the CDR3 is TGTGCCAGCAGCATTCGGGGAAACACCATATATTTT.

V gene TRBV7-9 combines with J gene TRBJ1-3; D perhaps matches TRBD1 (5 bases). Germline CDR1 SEHNR, CDR2 FQNEAQ (reference sequence). The CDR3 runs 17 residues. Trimming stripped 5 bases from V and 0 bases from J, with 17 bases between. Here the CDR3 DNA reads TGTGCCAGCAGCCCTCAAATCACAGGCATCTCTGGAAACACCATATATTTT. This codes for CASSPQITGISGNTIYF.

This clone was detected only a few times. V and J are TRBV18 and TRBJ1-4; possible D gene TRBD1, 6 bases. The CDR3 totals 15 residues. Deletions cut 4 bases from V and 2 bases from J, with 11 bases between. Germline CDR1 KGHSH, CDR2 LQKENI. CDR3 DNA: TGTGCCAGCTCACTACAGGGTTGGACTAATGAAAAACTGTTTTTT. Translating gives CASSLQGWTNEKLFF.

The chain uses TRBV2 and TRBJ2-7; TRBD1 is a possible D gene (6 bases). The V gene lost 4 bases and the J gene lost 6 bases, with 16 bases spanning the gap. This CDR3 contains 14 residues. CDR1 and CDR2 from the germline V gene are SNHLY and FYNNEI. The CDR3 bases are TGTGCCAGCAGTGTTAGACAGGCCTGGGGCGAGCAGTACTTC. This codes for CASSVRQAWGEQYF.

The genes are TRBV7-9 and TRBJ1-1; D is possibly TRBD1 (6 bases). Germline V CDR1 and CDR2: SEHNR, FQNEAQ (reference sequence). With 5 bases removed from V and 6 bases from J, the gap between germline ends came to 22 bases. The CDR3 contains 16 residues. The CDR3 reads CASSATGSLNSAEAFF. CDR3 in DNA: TGTGCCAGCAGCGCAACAGGGTCCCTCAACAGTGCTGAAGCTTTCTTT.

The rearrangement joins TRBV19 to TRBJ1-5, with unresolved D. Germline CDR1 LNHDA, CDR2 SQIVND (reference sequence). The V and J ends lost 3 bases and 2 bases respectively, with 11 bases between them. The CDR3 length is 15 residues. The CDR3 spells CASSILRQGNQPQHF. The CDR3 DNA reads TGTGCCAGTAGTATTCTTCGCCAGGGCAATCAGCCCCAGCATTTT.

The V gene is TRBV5-1, the J gene TRBJ1-5; TRBD1 matches at 7 bases. Germline trimming cut 4 bases from V and 7 bases from J; bases unmatched to any gene: 5. Germline V CDR1 and CDR2: SGHRS, YFSETQ. The CDR3 spans 13 residues. DNA for the CDR3: TGCGCCAGCAGCCTGACAGGGAGCCAGCCCCAGCATTTT. This gives the protein CASSLTGSQPQHF.

The chain combines TRBV9 with TRBJ1-2, with a tentative D call TRBD1 (6 bases). V lost 1 base, J lost 4 bases, and 14 bases lay in between. CDR1 is SGDLS and CDR2 is YYNGEE in the germline V gene. This CDR3 has 15 amino acids. CDR3 nucleotides: TGTGCCAGCAGCGTATATCAGGGGCTCGGCTATGGCTACACCTTC. Amino acid sequence: CASSVYQGLGYGYTF.

This clone was counted only a few times. CDR3 in amino acids: CAIREGTGDNEKLFF. The CDR3 DNA reads TGTGCCATCAGAGAAGGGACAGGGGATAATGAAAAACTGTTTTTT. This sequence joins TRBV10-3 and TRBJ1-4; 10 nucleotides agree with TRBD1. The CDR3 runs 15 residues. V gave up 6 bases and J gave up 4 bases; unmatched junction bases: 5. CDR1 ENHRY and CDR2 SYGVKD come from the germline V gene.

The CDR3 protein is CASSQDEERGAYNEQFF. The CDR3, as DNA: TGTGCCAGCAGCCAAGATGAGGAGCGGGGGGCCTACAATGAGCAGTTCTTC. This chain connects TRBV4-2 to TRBJ2-1; 9 positions match TRBD2. The CDR3 totals 17 residues. Germline V gene sequence: CDR1 LGHNA, CDR2 YNFKEQ. J was trimmed by 2 bases and V by 0 bases; bases with no gene match: 5.

There are a few counts of this clone. The rearrangement links TRBV11-2 to TRBJ2-2; 10 nucleotides match TRBD2. The germline V gene has CDR1 SGHAT and CDR2 FQNNGV. CDR3 size: 15 residues. V shed 5 bases and J 5 bases; nucleotides not matched to a gene: 5. CDR3 protein: CASSLSGGATGELFF. The CDR3 region has the DNA TGTGCCAGCAGCCTCAGCGGGGGGGCGACCGGGGAGCTGTTTTTT.